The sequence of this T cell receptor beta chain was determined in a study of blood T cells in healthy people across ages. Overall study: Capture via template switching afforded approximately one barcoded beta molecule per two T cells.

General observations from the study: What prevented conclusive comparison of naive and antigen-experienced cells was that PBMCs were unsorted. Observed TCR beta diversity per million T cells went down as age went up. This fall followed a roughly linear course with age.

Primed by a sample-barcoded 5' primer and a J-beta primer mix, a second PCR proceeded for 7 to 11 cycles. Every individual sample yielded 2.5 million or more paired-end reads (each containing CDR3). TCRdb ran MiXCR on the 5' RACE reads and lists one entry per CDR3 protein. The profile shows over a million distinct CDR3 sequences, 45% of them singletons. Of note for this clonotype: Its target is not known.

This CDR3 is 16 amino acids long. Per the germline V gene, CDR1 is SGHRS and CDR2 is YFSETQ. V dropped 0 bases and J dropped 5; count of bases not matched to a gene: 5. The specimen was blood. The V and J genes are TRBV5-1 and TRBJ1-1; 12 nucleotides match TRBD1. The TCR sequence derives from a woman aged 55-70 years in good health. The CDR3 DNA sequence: TGCGCCAGCAGCTTGGGTCGGGACAGGGGGCGAACTGAAGCTTTCTTT. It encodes CASSLGRDRGRTEAFF.